The rows below give T cell receptor beta chains drawn from one sample of a study of T cell responses to AZD1222 COVID-19 vaccine. Method: immunoSEQ multiplex PCR; TCRdb's copy keeps in-frame clones and lacks some. Here the sample spans 120,000 to 150,000 clones, around 90% being singletons. The input for sequencing was peripheral blood, taken on day 0 of AZD1222 vaccination. Receptors originate from an adult in good health. CDR3s leave out the opening cysteine and the closing phenylalanine or tryptophan. D genes are given only for firm matches.

v_gene	len	d_gene	j_gene	CDR3aa
TRBV3-1/TRBV3-2	13	TRBD1	TRBJ2-1	ASSQAPGGENEQF
TRBV5-1	13	TRBD2	TRBJ2-3	ASSLTSGSTDTQY
TRBV5-6	11	NA	TRBJ2-7	ASSATYRYEQY
TRBV27	14	TRBD2	TRBJ2-7	ASSLSGTSVSYEQY
TRBV28	13	TRBD1	TRBJ2-1	ASRSIGTGSNEQF
TRBV12-3/TRBV12-4	11	TRBD2	TRBJ2-7	ASKTSGVIEQY
TRBV7-9	16	NA	TRBJ2-2	ASSLEFGTVALTGELF
TRBV27	12	NA	TRBJ1-1	ASSHGSGGLYAF
TRBV2	12	TRBD1	TRBJ1-2	ASAQGAGNYGYT
TRBV19	12	NA	TRBJ1-1	ASSIRVGNTEAF
TRBV29-1	12	TRBD1	TRBJ1-2	SVATGGNVYGYT
TRBV5-1	15	NA	TRBJ2-3	ASSPGRGPKRTDTQY
TRBV28	14	NA	TRBJ1-4	ASTQRLPTTNEKLF
TRBV6-1	13	NA	TRBJ2-5	ASSEALGTQETQY
TRBV13	11	NA	TRBJ1-4	ASSLESNEKLF
TRBV19	14	TRBD2	TRBJ2-7	ASRPTSGSSGYEQY
TRBV6-2/TRBV6-3	15	TRBD1	TRBJ2-1	ASSITGGPSAYNEQF
TRBV18	15	TRBD2	TRBJ2-2	ASSPASGRPNTGELF
TRBV10-3	14	NA	TRBJ1-4	AISDPVGYHPVKLF
TRBV12-3/TRBV12-4	11	NA	TRBJ1-1	ASSLVGDTEAF
TRBV9	12	NA	TRBJ2-7	ASSVDSIRGEQY
TRBV2	14	NA	TRBJ1-1	ASSGPRDYVNTEAF
TRBV11-3	11	NA	TRBJ2-3	ASSLVRADTQY
TRBV5-4	13	TRBD1	TRBJ1-4	ASSAKTGGDEKLF
TRBV4-1	13	NA	TRBJ1-1	ASSQEGGGDTEAF
TRBV5-1	14	TRBD1	TRBJ2-7	ASSRIGTGGAYEQY
TRBV7-8	12	NA	TRBJ1-1	ASSYRRGNTEAF